This T cell receptor (beta chain) emerged from a study of OX40 agonist ivuxolimab in advanced cancers. Looking at the study overall: The drug used for patients, ivuxolimab, was an agonistic anti-OX40 (CD134) antibody.

The CDR3 runs to 15 residues. The trim removed 6 bases at V and 0 bases at J, leaving 5 bases unmatched. Per the germline V gene, CDR1 is MNHEY and CDR2 is SVGAGI. This table comes from immunoSEQ multiplex PCR, and its TCRdb copy is limited to in-frame clones, with some not included. The table lists around 79,000 clones, roughly nine tenths of them singletons. To note about this clone: Its antigen is unidentified.

Study outcomes and limitations: CD8+ T cells averaged more expanded clones than CD4+.

This sample comprised CD4+ or CD8+ T cells sorted from blood, obtained in a trial of the OX40 agonist ivuxolimab. This TCR derives from an adult with an advanced solid tumor such as melanoma, head and neck, liver or kidney cancer. V and J are TRBV6-5 and TRBJ2-7; 10 nucleotides match TRBD2. The CDR3 sequence is CASRPGLADSYEQYF. The DNA of the CDR3 is TGTGCCAGCAGGCCCGGACTAGCGGACTCCTACGAGCAGTACTTC.